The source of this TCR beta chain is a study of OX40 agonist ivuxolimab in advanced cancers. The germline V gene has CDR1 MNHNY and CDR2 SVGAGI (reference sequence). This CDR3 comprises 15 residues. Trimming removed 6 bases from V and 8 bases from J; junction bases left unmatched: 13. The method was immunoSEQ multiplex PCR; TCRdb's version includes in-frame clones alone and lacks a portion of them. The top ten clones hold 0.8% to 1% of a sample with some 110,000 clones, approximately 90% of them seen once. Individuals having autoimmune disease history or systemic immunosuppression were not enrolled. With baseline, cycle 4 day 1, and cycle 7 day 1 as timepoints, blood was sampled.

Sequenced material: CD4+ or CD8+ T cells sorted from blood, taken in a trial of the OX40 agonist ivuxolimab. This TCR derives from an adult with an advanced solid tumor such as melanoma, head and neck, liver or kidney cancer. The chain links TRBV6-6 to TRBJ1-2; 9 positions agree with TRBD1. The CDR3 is CASSRGTGPSGGYTF. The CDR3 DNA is TGTGCCAGCAGCCGAGGGACAGGGCCCTCTGGAGGCTACACCTTC.